The sequence of this TCR beta chain was determined in a study of identical twins. Study results and caveats: High-abundance cord blood beta clonotypes had fewer insertions; memory repertoires showed none. Modeled out-of-frame TCR alpha sharing in monozygotic twins fell below observed levels.

TCRdb fed the 5' RACE reads into MiXCR, producing one record per CDR3 protein. The sample yields 700,000 or so distinct CDR3 sequences, approximately 9% seen once. The donor group consisted entirely of healthy Caucasians. This clonotype was seen more than once but under ten times. Its matching antigen is unknown. CDR1 and CDR2 (germline): SQVTM, ANQGSEA. This CDR3 has 12 amino acids. V gave up 4 bases and J gave up 4 bases, with 10 bases separating them. The sample was also reused in another study, on yellow fever vaccine responses in identical twins.

Sequenced input: PBMCs. This TCR was recovered from a young woman in good health. The rearrangement uses TRBV29-1 and TRBJ2-5; D ambiguous. As DNA, the CDR3 is TGCAGCGTTGGTCCGGGTCCAGAGACCCAGTACTTC. This codes for CSVGPGPETQYF. Based on the CDR3 plus reference TRBV29-1 and TRBJ2-5, the full variable domain is SAVISQKPSRDICQRGTSLTIQCQVDSQVTMMFWYRQQPGQSLTLIATANQGSEATYESGFVIDKFPISRPNLTFSTLTVSNMSPEDSSIYLCSVGPGPETQYFGPGTRLLVL.